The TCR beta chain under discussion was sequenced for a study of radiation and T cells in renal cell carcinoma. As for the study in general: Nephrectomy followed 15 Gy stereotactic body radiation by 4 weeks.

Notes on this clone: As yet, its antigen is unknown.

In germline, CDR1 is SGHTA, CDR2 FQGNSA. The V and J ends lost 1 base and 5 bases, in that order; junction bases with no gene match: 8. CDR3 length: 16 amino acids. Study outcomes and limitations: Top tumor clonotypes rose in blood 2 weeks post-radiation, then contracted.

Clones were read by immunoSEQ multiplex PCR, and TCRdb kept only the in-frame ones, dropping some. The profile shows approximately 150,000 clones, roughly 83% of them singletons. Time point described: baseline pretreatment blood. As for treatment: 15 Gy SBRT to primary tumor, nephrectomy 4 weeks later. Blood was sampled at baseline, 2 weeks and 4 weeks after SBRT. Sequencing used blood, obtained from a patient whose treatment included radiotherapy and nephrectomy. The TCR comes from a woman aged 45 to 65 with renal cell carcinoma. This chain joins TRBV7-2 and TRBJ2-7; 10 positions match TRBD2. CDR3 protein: CASSLGLAGPRDEQYF. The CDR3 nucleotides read TGTGCCAGCAGCTTAGGACTAGCGGGCCCGAGGGACGAGCAGTACTTC.